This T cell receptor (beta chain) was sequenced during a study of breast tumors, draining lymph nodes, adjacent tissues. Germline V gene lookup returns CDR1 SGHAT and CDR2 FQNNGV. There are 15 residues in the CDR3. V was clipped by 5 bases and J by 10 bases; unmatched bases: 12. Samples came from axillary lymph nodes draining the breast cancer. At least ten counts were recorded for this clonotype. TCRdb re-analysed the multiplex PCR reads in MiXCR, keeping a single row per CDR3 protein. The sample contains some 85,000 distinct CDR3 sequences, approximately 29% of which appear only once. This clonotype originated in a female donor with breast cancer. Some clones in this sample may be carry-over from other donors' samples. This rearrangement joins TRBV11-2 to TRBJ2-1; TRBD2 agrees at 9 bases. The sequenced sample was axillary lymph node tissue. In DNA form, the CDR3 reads TGTGCCAGCAGCCCCCAATCAGCGGGAGGAGGGGAGCAGTTCTTC. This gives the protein CASSPQSAGGGEQFF.